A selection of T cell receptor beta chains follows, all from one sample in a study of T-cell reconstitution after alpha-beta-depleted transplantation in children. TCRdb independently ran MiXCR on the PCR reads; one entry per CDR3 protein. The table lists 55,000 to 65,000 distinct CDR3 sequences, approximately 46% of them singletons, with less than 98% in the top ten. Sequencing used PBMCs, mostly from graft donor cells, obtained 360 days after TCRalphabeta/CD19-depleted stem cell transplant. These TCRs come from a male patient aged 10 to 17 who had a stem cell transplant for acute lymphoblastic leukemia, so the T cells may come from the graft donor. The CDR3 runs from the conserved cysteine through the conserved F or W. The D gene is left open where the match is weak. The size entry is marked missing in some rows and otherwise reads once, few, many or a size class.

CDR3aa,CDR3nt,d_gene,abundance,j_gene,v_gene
CAILPLTGSYEQYF,TGTGCCATCCTACCTCTGACAGGCTCCTACGAGCAGTACTTC,-,few,TRBJ2-7,TRBV7-9
CSVEVLKDTQYF,TGCAGCGTTGAAGTTTTAAAGGATACGCAGTATTTT,-,few,TRBJ2-3,TRBV29-1
CSVEESGNEQFF,TGCAGCGTTGAAGAGTCCGGTAATGAGCAGTTCTTC,-,-,TRBJ2-1,TRBV29-1
CSARRDRDSVGQYF,TGCAGTGCTAGGAGAGACAGGGATTCTGTGGGGCAGTACTTC,TRBD1,-,TRBJ2-7,TRBV20-1
CATSTPGELFF,TGTGCCACCTCTACGCCCGGGGAGCTGTTTTTT,-,few,TRBJ2-2,TRBV7-8
CASSYSRGYEQYF,TGTGCCAGCAGTTACTCGAGAGGCTACGAGCAGTACTTC,-,few,TRBJ2-7,TRBV6-5
CASSVYQETQYF,TGTGCCAGCAGTGTTTACCAAGAGACCCAGTACTTC,-,-,TRBJ2-5,TRBV27
CASRFRVRRGVTYNEQFF,TGTGCCAGCAGATTCCGGGTGAGGCGGGGGGTTACGTACAATGAGCAGTTCTTC,TRBD2,-,TRBJ2-1,TRBV6-6
CASSLASRGGVDEQYF,TGTGCCAGCAGCTTAGCCAGTCGAGGGGGAGTGGACGAGCAGTACTTC,-,-,TRBJ2-7,TRBV11-1
CASSESGGENTEAFF,TGCGCCAGCAGTGAGTCGGGGGGAGAGAACACTGAAGCTTTCTTT,-,-,TRBJ1-1,TRBV10-2
CASSFESSYEQYF,TGTGCCAGCAGTTTCGAGAGCTCCTACGAGCAGTACTTC,-,-,TRBJ2-7,TRBV12-3/TRBV12-4
CASRQAGEGQPQHF,TGTGCCAGCCGCCAGGCAGGGGAGGGTCAGCCCCAGCATTTT,-,-,TRBJ1-5,TRBV28
CSARAGTGELFF,TGCAGTGCTAGGGCCGGTACCGGGGAGCTGTTTTTT,-,-,TRBJ2-2,TRBV20-1
CASSSDDSYNEQFF,TGTGCCAGCAGCTCGGACGACTCCTACAATGAGCAGTTCTTC,-,many,TRBJ2-1,TRBV7-2
CSVEGKTGELFF,TGCAGCGTGGAGGGGAAAACCGGGGAGCTGTTTTTT,-,-,TRBJ2-2,TRBV29-1
CASSLFGEGPYEQYF,TGTGCCAGCAGTTTATTTGGGGAAGGACCCTACGAGCAGTACTTC,-,few,TRBJ2-7,TRBV27
CASSSGTASTDTQYF,TGTGCCAGCAGTAGCGGGACAGCCAGCACAGATACGCAGTATTTT,-,few,TRBJ2-3,TRBV12-3/TRBV12-4
CASSTTSGRRNEQFF,TGTGCCAGCAGCACGACTAGCGGGAGGCGGAATGAGCAGTTCTTC,TRBD2,-,TRBJ2-1,TRBV12-3/TRBV12-4
CASSPRHAGYYEQYF,TGTGCCAGCAGTCCCCGTCACGCGGGATATTACGAGCAGTACTTC,-,-,TRBJ2-7,TRBV12-3/TRBV12-4
CSVIAERTDTQYF,TGCAGTGTTATAGCGGAACGCACAGATACGCAGTATTTT,-,-,TRBJ2-3,TRBV20-1
CASQLGSYQGWTEAFF,TGTGCCAGCCAGCTTGGAAGCTATCAGGGTTGGACTGAAGCTTTCTTT,-,-,TRBJ1-1,TRBV5-6
CASSQGTSGRRYRETQYF,TGTGCCAGCAGCCAGGGGACTAGCGGGAGACGGTACCGAGAGACCCAGTACTTC,TRBD2,-,TRBJ2-5,TRBV3-1
CAMARDSIYNEQFF,TGTGCCATGGCGCGGGACAGCATCTACAATGAGCAGTTCTTC,-,-,TRBJ2-1,TRBV5-5
CASSLASRSTQYF,TGCGCCAGCAGCTTGGCCTCGCGCAGCACGCAGTATTTT,-,few,TRBJ2-3,TRBV5-1
CASSVGSTGAQDTQYF,TGTGCCAGCAGCGTAGGCTCTACAGGGGCGCAAGATACGCAGTATTTT,TRBD1,few,TRBJ2-3,TRBV9
CASSLALRASRWFF,TGTGCCAGCAGTTTAGCGCTAAGGGCCAGCCGTTGGTTCTTC,-,few,TRBJ2-1,TRBV12-3/TRBV12-4
CASSGPSDYEQYF,TGTGCCAGCAGTGGCCCTTCAGATTACGAGCAGTACTTC,-,-,TRBJ2-7,TRBV2
CASSFSPGQEGLAKNIQYF,TGCGCCAGCAGCTTTTCTCCGGGACAGGAGGGACTAGCCAAAAACATTCAGTACTTC,TRBD1,once,TRBJ2-4,TRBV5-1
CASSREQDPAVYGYTF,TGTGCCAGCTCACGCGAACAGGACCCTGCTGTCTATGGCTACACCTTC,-,-,TRBJ1-2,TRBV18
CSAGRTANTEAFF,TGCAGTGCGGGGAGGACAGCGAACACTGAAGCTTTCTTT,-,-,TRBJ1-1,TRBV20-1
CSVHTSGQETQYF,TGCAGCGTTCATACTAGCGGCCAAGAGACCCAGTACTTC,TRBD2,few,TRBJ2-5,TRBV29-1
CASSYSRRAGSYNEQFF,TGTGCCAGCAGTTACTCACGGCGGGCGGGCTCCTACAATGAGCAGTTCTTC,-,-,TRBJ2-1,TRBV6-5
CASSFEVAGANEQFF,TGTGCCAGCAGCTTTGAAGTAGCGGGAGCCAATGAGCAGTTCTTC,TRBD2,many,TRBJ2-1,TRBV7-9
CASSRPPLARYEQYF,TGTGCCAGCAGTCGACCCCCACTAGCGCGATACGAGCAGTACTTC,TRBD2,-,TRBJ2-7,TRBV28
CASSQEKVTGFKFF,TGCGCCAGCAGCCAAGAAAAGGTCACAGGGTTTAAGTTCTTC,-,-,TRBJ2-1,TRBV4-3
CASSSYTTGGGTNEKLFF,TGTGCCAGCAGTTCCTATACCACAGGGGGGGGGACTAATGAAAAACTGTTTTTT,TRBD1,-,TRBJ1-4,TRBV28
CASSPQGVDNSPLHF,TGTGCCAGCAGCCCCCAGGGTGTGGATAATTCACCCCTCCACTTT,-,few,TRBJ1-6,TRBV11-2
CASTSQETQYF,TGTGCCAGCACCTCCCAAGAGACCCAGTACTTC,-,-,TRBJ2-5,TRBV12-3/TRBV12-4
CAISELSNEQFF,TGTGCCATCAGTGAGTTGTCCAATGAGCAGTTCTTC,-,-,TRBJ2-1,TRBV10-3
CSATMGLAEYF,TGCAGTGCTACCATGGGACTAGCGGAGTACTTC,TRBD2,few,TRBJ2-4,TRBV20-1
CASSLSRQAMNTEAFF,TGTGCCAGCAGCTTGTCCAGACAGGCCATGAACACTGAAGCTTTCTTT,-,-,TRBJ1-1,TRBV7-3
CASSLVVGGSSYEQYF,TGCGCCAGCAGCTTGGTAGTGGGAGGGAGCTCCTACGAGCAGTACTTC,TRBD2,-,TRBJ2-7,TRBV5-1
CASSQVFPGGQETQYF,TGTGCCAGCAGCCAAGTGTTCCCCGGGGGGCAAGAGACCCAGTACTTC,TRBD2,once,TRBJ2-5,TRBV3-1
CSLRGNGYTF,TGCAGCCTCCGGGGGAATGGCTACACCTTC,-,once,TRBJ1-2,TRBV29-1
CASSQGKLQETQYF,TGTGCCAGCAGCCAAGGGAAGCTTCAAGAGACCCAGTACTTC,-,few,TRBJ2-5,TRBV4-2
CSARGYTLNTEAFF,TGCAGTGCTAGAGGGTACACTTTGAACACTGAAGCTTTCTTT,-,-,TRBJ1-1,TRBV20-1
CASSSPGVRIYEQYF,TGTGCCAGCAGCTCCCCCGGGGTCAGGATATACGAGCAGTACTTC,-,few,TRBJ2-7,TRBV7-2
CSAKTGVSGNTIYF,TGCAGTGCCAAGACAGGGGTATCAGGAAACACCATATATTTT,TRBD1,-,TRBJ1-3,TRBV20-1
CASSQDRADRGGELFF,TGCGCCAGCAGCCAAGATCGAGCGGACCGAGGCGGGGAGCTGTTTTTT,-,once,TRBJ2-2,TRBV4-3
CSAREGWAF,TGCAGTGCAAGGGAGGGCTGGGCCTTT,-,-,TRBJ1-6,TRBV20-1
CASSPTGTAHYDTQYF,TGTGCCAGCAGCCCCACCGGGACAGCGCACTACGATACGCAGTATTTT,TRBD1,few,TRBJ2-3,TRBV5-6
CASSPPRQGANTGELFF,TGTGCCAGCAGTCCACCGCGACAGGGAGCGAACACCGGGGAGCTGTTTTTT,TRBD1,-,TRBJ2-2,TRBV12-3/TRBV12-4
CASSIRGTMVKNIQYF,TGTGCCAGCAGCATCAGGGGGACCATGGTCAAAAACATTCAGTACTTC,TRBD1,few,TRBJ2-4,TRBV12-3/TRBV12-4
CASSRQESNEKLFF,TGTGCCAGCAGTCGACAGGAGTCTAATGAAAAACTGTTTTTT,-,-,TRBJ1-4,TRBV6-1
CATRGLSKNTGELFF,TGTGCCACCAGGGGGTTATCTAAGAACACCGGGGAGCTGTTTTTT,-,-,TRBJ2-2,TRBV15